The next 13 T cell receptor beta chains were all read from a single sample in a study of blood T cell repertoires in COVID-19. Sequencing was performed with immunoSEQ multiplex PCR; in TCRdb, only in-frame clones are kept and a portion is missing. Here the sample spans 250,000 to 300,000 clones, around 88% being singletons. Sample: peripheral blood. These receptors originate from a man aged 80 or over with acute or convalescent COVID-19.

The CDR3 protein is CASRDLSRDYFQFF. In DNA, the CDR3 is TGTGCCAGTCGTGATCTTTCCCGGGACTATTTTCAGTTCTTC. The rearrangement joins TRBV19 to TRBJ2-1, with TRBD2 matching 7 bases. Germline CDR1 reads LNHDA; CDR2 reads SQIVND (reference sequence). The CDR3 has 14 residues. V lost 8 bases to trimming and J lost 13 bases; unmatched junction nucleotides: 17.

This clone was detected only a few times. The chain employs TRBV7-9 and TRBJ2-3; the match to TRBD2 covers 8 bases. The CDR3 covers 15 residues. CDR1 is SEHNR and CDR2 is FQNEAQ in the germline V gene (reference sequence). Germline trimming cut 3 bases from V and 0 bases from J; bases unmatched to any gene: 2. The CDR3 nucleotides read TGTGCCAGCAGCTTTGCTAGCGGGAGCACAGATACGCAGTATTTT. Protein: CASSFASGSTDTQYF.

V usage is TRBV27 and J usage is TRBJ1-6; 10 nucleotides align to TRBD1. This CDR3 is 17 amino acids long. The J segment lost 6 bases and the V segment lost 5 bases, leaving 10 bases of the junction unmatched. CDR1 is MNHEY, CDR2 SMNVEV, per germline (reference sequence). The CDR3 protein is CASSLTGQGKGNSPLHF. CDR3 bases: TGTGCCAGCAGTCTAACGGGACAGGGGAAGGGTAATTCACCCCTCCACTTT.

The V call is TRBV18, the J call TRBJ1-5; D remains ambiguous. Germline loops: CDR1 KGHSH, CDR2 LQKENI. The CDR3 is made up of 15 amino acids. V lost 1 base to trimming and J lost 2 bases, with 9 bases between them. The CDR3 DNA follows: TGTGCCAGCTCACCACAGGGCGGGGGCAATCAGCCCCAGCATTTT. Amino acids: CASSPQGGGNQPQHF.

V gene TRBV28 combines with J gene TRBJ1-5, with D tentatively TRBD1 (6 bases). The V gene's germline CDR1 is MDHEN and CDR2 SYDVKM. Trimming left V 7 bases short and J 2 bases short, with 9 bases between. CDR3 length: 13 amino acids. The CDR3 sequence: CASKQGGNQPQHF. Written as DNA, the CDR3 is TGTGCCAGCAAACAGGGCGGCAATCAGCCCCAGCATTTT.

This chain links TRBV5-1 with TRBJ2-7; D gene unclear. Trimming took 0 bases from V and 3 from J, leaving 13 bases between them. The germline CDR1 and CDR2 sequences are SGHRS and YFSETQ. This CDR3 is 15 amino acids long. CDR3 residues: CASSLDSRSLYEQYF. The DNA for the CDR3 is TGCGCCAGCAGCTTGGATTCTCGGTCCCTCTACGAGCAGTACTTC.

Only one count was recorded for this clone. The rearrangement joins TRBV7-9 to TRBJ1-2; possibly TRBD1 for D (5 bases). V was shortened by 5 bases and J by 5 bases, with 12 bases between the two germline ends. CDR1 SEHNR and CDR2 FQNEAQ come from the germline V gene (reference sequence). The CDR3 is made up of 13 amino acids. CDR3 in amino acids: CASSPGGVYGYTF. CDR3 sequence (DNA): TGTGCCAGCAGCCCCGGGGGGGTGTATGGCTACACCTTC.

The V and J genes are TRBV19 and TRBJ2-2, with 12 positions matching TRBD2. Germline V CDR1 and CDR2: LNHDA, SQIVND (reference sequence). This CDR3 contains 15 residues. The junction had 4 bases not matched to a gene; V was cut back by 9 bases and J by 2 bases. The CDR3 sequence is CASGLAGINTGELFF. The DNA for the CDR3 is TGTGCCAGCGGACTAGCGGGAATTAACACCGGGGAGCTGTTTTTT.

The chain has TRBV11-2 and TRBJ2-1; D unclear. CDR3 size: 13 residues. From germline, CDR1 is SGHAT and CDR2 FQNNGV. V lost 0 bases and J 12 bases, leaving 12 bases between the germline ends. As DNA, the CDR3 is TGTGCCAGCAGCTTAGACAAAACTTCCCGGCAGTTCTTC. Protein: CASSLDKTSRQFF. The full variable domain, its missing parts supplied by reference TRBV11-2 and TRBJ2-1, is EAGVAQSPRYKIIEKRQSVAFWCNPISGHATLYWYQQILGQGPKLLIQFQNNGVVDDSQLPKDRFSAERLKGVDSTLKIQPAKLEDSAVYLCASSLDKTSRQFFGPGTRLTVL.

This chain uses TRBV18 with TRBJ2-2; D gene unclear. The CDR3 has 14 amino acids. Between the trimmed V and J ends, which lost 5 bases and 3 bases, there was a span of 10 bases. Germline loops: CDR1 KGHSH, CDR2 LQKENI. The CDR3: CASSNVQDTGELFF. The DNA of the CDR3 is TGTGCCAGCTCAAACGTACAAGACACCGGGGAGCTGTTTTTT.

CDR3 region: CASSLNFGTASTDTQYF. The CDR3 DNA sequence: TGTGCCAGCAGCTTGAATTTCGGGACAGCGTCCACAGATACGCAGTATTTT. The genes are TRBV11-3 and TRBJ2-3; the match to TRBD1 covers 7 bases. This CDR3 has 17 amino acids. The ends lost 3 bases at V and 2 bases at J; junction bases unmatched: 11. CDR1 SGHNT and CDR2 YENEEA come from the germline V gene. Filled out from reference TRBV11-3 and TRBJ2-3, the complete variable domain reads EAGVVQSPRYKIIEKKQPVAFWCNPISGHNTLYWYLQNLGQGPELLIRYENEEAVDDSQLPKDRFSAERLKGVDSTLKIQPAELGDSAVYLCASSLNFGTASTDTQYFGPGTRLTVL.

This sequence joins TRBV18 and TRBJ2-3; no firm D call. The CDR3 has 14 residues. Trimming removed 3 bases at V and 2 bases at J, with 9 bases between. Germline loops: CDR1 KGHSH, CDR2 LQKENI. CDR3 protein: CASSPPDNTDTQYF. In DNA, the CDR3 is TGTGCCAGCTCACCCCCCGACAACACAGATACGCAGTATTTT.

This chain connects TRBV5-1 to TRBJ2-6; 12 nucleotides align to TRBD2. The ends lost 0 bases at V and 1 base at J; junction bases unmatched: 5. Germline V gene data show CDR1 as SGHRS and CDR2 as YFSETQ. The CDR3 has 19 amino acids. The CDR3 reads CASSLGLAGVISGANVLTF. CDR3 nucleotide sequence: TGCGCCAGCAGCTTGGGACTAGCGGGGGTGATTTCTGGGGCCAACGTCCTGACTTTC.